One and the same sample provided the 23 T cell receptor beta chains below, sequenced in a study of T cell changes during pregnancy in multiple sclerosis. Repertoires were generated with immunoSEQ multiplex PCR, while TCRdb's copy carries only in-frame clones and drops some. Seen here are approximately 100,000 clones, roughly 92% observed once, and the top ten hold about 0.93%. The sequencing here drew on peripheral blood, taken after pregnancy. Receptors originate from a female donor with multiple sclerosis, enrolled in a pregnancy study.

The rearrangement links TRBV14 to TRBJ2-1; 8 nucleotides match TRBD2. J gave up 2 bases and V 9 bases, and 12 bases lay outside the gene matches. Germline V lookup: CDR1 SGHDN, CDR2 FVKESK. The CDR3 is 16 residues long. CDR3 region: CASHLGLAGPYNEQFF. The CDR3 nucleotides are TGTGCCAGTCATCTGGGATTAGCGGGGCCCTACAATGAGCAGTTCTTC.

The rearrangement uses TRBV7-6 and TRBJ2-1; D perhaps matches TRBD1 (6 bases). V was trimmed by 1 base and J by 8 bases, leaving 18 bases between them. There are 16 residues in the CDR3. The germline CDR1 and CDR2 sequences are SGHVS and FNYEAQ. The CDR3 coding sequence is TGTGCCAGCAGCTTAGGGACAGCTGGCGAGTACGATGAGCAGTTCTTC. Its translation: CASSLGTAGEYDEQFF.

The genes are TRBV7-8 and TRBJ2-7; 8 nucleotides match TRBD2. The CDR3 is 15 amino acids. Looked up from germline, CDR1 is SGHVS and CDR2 is FQNEAQ. V dropped 5 bases and J dropped 1; count of bases not matched to a gene: 7. As DNA, the CDR3 is TGTGCCAGCAGCAAGCATACTAGCGGTTCCTACGAGCAGTACTTC. Its protein is CASSKHTSGSYEQYF.

The chain employs TRBV4-2 and TRBJ2-1, with 8 bases identical to TRBD2. This CDR3 is built from 15 residues. Germline lookup yields CDR1 LGHNA and CDR2 YNFKEQ. The V segment lost 4 bases and the J segment 2 bases; nucleotides outside the gene matches: 4. CDR3 region: CASSRGGPAYNEQFF. CDR3 coding DNA: TGTGCCAGCAGCCGCGGGGGGCCCGCCTACAATGAGCAGTTCTTC.

This chain uses TRBV18 with TRBJ1-1; a possible D gene is TRBD1 (6 bases). The CDR3 extends over 14 amino acids. CDR1 and CDR2 from the germline V gene are KGHSH and LQKENI. V shed 8 bases and J shed 0 bases, with 13 bases lying between them. The CDR3 DNA reads TGTGCCAGCACCCGGGGGGGCGTGAACACTGAAGCTTTCTTT. Protein sequence: CASTRGGVNTEAFF.

This chain uses TRBV27 with TRBJ2-7; TRBD1 matches 8 bases. CDR3 length: 15 amino acids. From germline, CDR1 is MNHEY and CDR2 SMNVEV (reference sequence). Trimming removed 4 bases from V and 3 bases from J; junction bases left unmatched: 8. CDR3 region: CASSSRTGSLYEQYF. The CDR3 bases are TGTGCCAGCAGTTCAAGGACAGGGAGCCTCTACGAGCAGTACTTC.

This chain connects TRBV5-1 to TRBJ2-5; D gene ambiguous. Trimming took off 4 bases at V and 0 bases at J, with 13 bases between the two ends. The CDR3 has 15 amino acids. The germline gives CDR1 SGHRS, CDR2 YFSETQ. The chain's CDR3 is CASSRKVGNQETQYF. CDR3 nucleotide sequence: TGCGCCAGCAGCCGAAAGGTGGGCAACCAAGAGACCCAGTACTTC. Drawing the rest from reference TRBV5-1 and TRBJ2-5, the complete variable domain is KAGVTQTPRYLIKTRGQQVTLSCSPISGHRSVSWYQQTPGQGLQFLFEYFSETQRNKGNFPGRFSGRQFSNSRSEMNVSTLELGDSALYLCASSRKVGNQETQYFGPGTRLLVL.

This clone was seen once. J is TRBJ2-3 and V is TRBV27, with TRBD2 matching over 8 bases. This CDR3 region has 17 residues. Germline CDR1 and CDR2: MNHEY and SMNVEV (reference sequence). The V and J ends lost 6 bases and 1 base, in that order; junction bases with no gene match: 12. The CDR3 DNA follows: TGTGCCAGCAGCCGCCCATTAGCGGGACGTCGCACAGATACGCAGTATTTT. This codes for CASSRPLAGRRTDTQYF.

The CDR3 here is CASSPRTGAYEQYF. CDR3 sequence (DNA): TGTGCCAGCAGCCCCCGGACAGGGGCTTACGAGCAGTACTTC. The chain recombines TRBV9 with TRBJ2-7; 9 bases map to TRBD1. The germline V gene has CDR1 SGDLS and CDR2 YYNGEE. The CDR3 loop spans 14 amino acids. The junction had 6 bases not matched to a gene; V was cut back by 4 bases and J by 4 bases.

This clone is a singleton in its sample. The gene calls are TRBV28 and TRBJ2-1; the match to TRBD2 covers 16 bases. The V gene end was trimmed by 5 bases and the J gene end by 7 bases; junction bases not matched to a gene: 5. The CDR3 covers 16 residues. Germline CDR1 is MDHEN and CDR2 is SYDVKM. CDR3 DNA sequence: TGTGCCAGCAGTGGGACTAGCGGGAGGGGAGGAAATGAGCAGTTCTTC. Protein sequence: CASSGTSGRGGNEQFF.

The V gene is TRBV18, the J gene TRBJ1-1; 9 nucleotides match TRBD1. V gave up 1 base and J gave up 5 bases; unmatched junction bases: 5. This CDR3 region has 15 residues. Per germline, CDR1 KGHSH and CDR2 LQKENI. DNA for the CDR3: TGTGCCAGCTCACCACGGGACAGGGCAGGGACTGAAGCTTTCTTT. This encodes CASSPRDRAGTEAFF.

The V call is TRBV6-4, the J call TRBJ1-3, with D tentatively TRBD1 (6 bases). CDR1 and CDR2 (germline): MRHNA, SNTAGT. CDR3 size: 15 residues. V lost 5 bases, J lost 9 bases, and 20 bases lay in between. In DNA, the CDR3 is TGTGCCAGCAGTCCCCGGGACACGGGACGAACCACCATATATTTT. This encodes CASSPRDTGRTTIYF.

This clone was recorded only once. The chain uses TRBV15 and TRBJ2-3; 7 bases match TRBD1. CDR1 is LNHNV and CDR2 is YYDKDF in the germline V gene (reference sequence). The CDR3 spans 16 residues. V lost 9 bases to trimming and J lost 1 base; unmatched junction nucleotides: 13. For the CDR3, the DNA is TGTGCCACTACCAAGAGGGGGCGAGGAGGCACAGATACGCAGTATTTT. Translated: CATTKRGRGGTDTQYF.

J is TRBJ2-1 and V is TRBV6-1; 10 bases agree with TRBD1. Germline V gene lookup returns CDR1 MNHNS and CDR2 SASEGT. This CDR3 contains 14 residues. V trimming: 6 bases; J trimming: 7 bases; junction bases outside the gene matches: 6. CDR3 in DNA: TGTGCCAGCAGGCCGGGACAGGGGTGGAATGAGCAGTTCTTC. This gives the protein CASRPGQGWNEQFF.

The CDR3 loop reads CVRSRRTSGLGGANVLTF. Here the CDR3 DNA reads TGTGTCAGAAGCCGCAGGACTAGCGGGTTGGGTGGGGCCAACGTCCTGACTTTC. The V and J genes are TRBV7-5 and TRBJ2-6; TRBD2 reflects the table's D call only, with no check against the DNA. TRBV7-5 is a listed pseudogene. The CDR3 spans 18 residues.

The chain joins TRBV7-7 to TRBJ2-7; D is ambiguous. Trimming took off 5 bases at V and 5 bases at J, with 10 bases between the two ends. The CDR3 extends over 12 amino acids. The V gene's germline CDR1 is SSHAT and CDR2 FNYEAQ (reference sequence). This chain's CDR3 is CASSNSPNEQYF. The CDR3 DNA is TGTGCCAGCAGCAACAGCCCTAACGAGCAGTACTTC.

J is TRBJ1-1 and V is TRBV4-1; D is unclear. This CDR3 has 15 residues. V dropped 1 base and J dropped 0 bases, with 9 bases sitting between them. Germline V lookup: CDR1 MGHRA, CDR2 YSYEKL. CDR3 DNA sequence: TGCGCCAGCAGCCAAGTGGGCATTATGAACACTGAAGCTTTCTTT. Translated: CASSQVGIMNTEAFF.

The chain combines TRBV14 with TRBJ2-5; possible D gene TRBD2, 5 bases. Germline V gene data show CDR1 as SGHDN and CDR2 as FVKESK. Trimming cost V 4 bases and J 1 base, with 13 bases left between them. This CDR3 is 15 amino acids long. The CDR3 coding sequence is TGTGCCAGCAGCCCAGAATCTAGCTTCCAAGAGACCCAGTACTTC. This codes for CASSPESSFQETQYF.

V gene TRBV6-5 combines with J gene TRBJ2-7; TRBD1 might be the D (6 bases). The ends were cut back, 5 bases at V and 1 base at J, with 9 bases in the middle. The germline V gene has CDR1 MNHEY and CDR2 SVGAGI. This CDR3 has 13 amino acids. In nucleotides, the CDR3 is TGTGCCAGCAGTGTTCAGGGGTCCTACGAGCAGTACTTC. Residues: CASSVQGSYEQYF.

The V and J genes are TRBV7-2 and TRBJ2-7, with 8 bases identical to TRBD2. The V and J ends lost 6 bases and 5 bases, in that order; junction bases with no gene match: 12. This CDR3 is built from 15 residues. Germline V lookup: CDR1 SGHTA, CDR2 FQGNSA. The CDR3 sequence is CASSIKAGVIDEQYF. The CDR3 region has the DNA TGTGCCAGCAGTATTAAAGCGGGAGTTATTGACGAGCAGTACTTC.

The rearrangement links TRBV28 to TRBJ2-1, with D possibly matching TRBD2 (5 bases). V was pared by 3 bases and J by 8 bases, with 8 bases between. Germline values: CDR1 MDHEN, CDR2 SYDVKM. CDR3 size: 12 residues. CDR3 region: CASSFEGYEQFF. The CDR3 region has the DNA TGTGCCAGCAGTTTCGAGGGATATGAGCAGTTCTTC.

This chain connects TRBV5-1 to TRBJ2-5; the match to TRBD2 covers 13 bases. CDR3 length equals 16 residues. Germline V gives CDR1 SGHRS, CDR2 YFSETQ. V shed 2 bases and J 5 bases; nucleotides not matched to a gene: 6. This CDR3 is CASSFGLAGAAETQYF. The DNA of the CDR3 is TGCGCCAGCAGCTTTGGACTAGCGGGAGCGGCTGAGACCCAGTACTTC.

This rearrangement joins TRBV7-3 to TRBJ2-1; 7 positions match TRBD2. Germline CDR1 and CDR2: SGHTA and FQGTGA. The CDR3 has 15 residues. Trimming removed 0 bases from V and 2 bases from J; junction bases left unmatched: 1. The CDR3 DNA is TGTGCCAGCAGCTTAACCCGGGGGGCCTACAATGAGCAGTTCTTC. Amino acid sequence: CASSLTRGAYNEQFF.